The source of this TCR beta chain is a study of blood T cells in healthy people across ages. The second PCR ran about 6 to 11 cycles with a sample-barcoded 5' primer and J-beta primers. TCRdb recomputed calls from the 5' RACE reads with MiXCR, one row per CDR3 protein. The sample lists 750,000 to 1,000,000 distinct CDR3 sequences, about 27% occurring once. This sample was shared with a second study, whose subject was T cells of mothers and their children. Per that paper: Three healthy Caucasian mothers and their six children were the donors.

The sequence was collected from a woman aged 40 to 55 in good health. The sequenced sample was blood.

CDR3 loop: CATSGRQNTGELFF. The CDR3 DNA reads as TGTGCCACCAGCGGGAGACAGAACACCGGGGAGCTGTTTTTT. The chain joins TRBV15 to TRBJ2-2, with TRBD2 as a possible D gene (5 bases). Trimming shortened V by 5 bases and J by 1 base, and 8 bases separated the two germline ends. The CDR3 covers 14 residues. Germline CDR1 reads LNHNV; CDR2 reads YYDKDF (reference sequence). Full variable domain (missing parts from reference TRBV15 and TRBJ2-2): DAMVIQNPRYQVTQFGKPVTLSCSQTLNHNVMYWYQQKSSQAPKLLFHYYDKDFNNEADTPDNFQSRRPNTSFCFLDIRSPGLGDTAMYLCATSGRQNTGELFFGEGSRLTVL.